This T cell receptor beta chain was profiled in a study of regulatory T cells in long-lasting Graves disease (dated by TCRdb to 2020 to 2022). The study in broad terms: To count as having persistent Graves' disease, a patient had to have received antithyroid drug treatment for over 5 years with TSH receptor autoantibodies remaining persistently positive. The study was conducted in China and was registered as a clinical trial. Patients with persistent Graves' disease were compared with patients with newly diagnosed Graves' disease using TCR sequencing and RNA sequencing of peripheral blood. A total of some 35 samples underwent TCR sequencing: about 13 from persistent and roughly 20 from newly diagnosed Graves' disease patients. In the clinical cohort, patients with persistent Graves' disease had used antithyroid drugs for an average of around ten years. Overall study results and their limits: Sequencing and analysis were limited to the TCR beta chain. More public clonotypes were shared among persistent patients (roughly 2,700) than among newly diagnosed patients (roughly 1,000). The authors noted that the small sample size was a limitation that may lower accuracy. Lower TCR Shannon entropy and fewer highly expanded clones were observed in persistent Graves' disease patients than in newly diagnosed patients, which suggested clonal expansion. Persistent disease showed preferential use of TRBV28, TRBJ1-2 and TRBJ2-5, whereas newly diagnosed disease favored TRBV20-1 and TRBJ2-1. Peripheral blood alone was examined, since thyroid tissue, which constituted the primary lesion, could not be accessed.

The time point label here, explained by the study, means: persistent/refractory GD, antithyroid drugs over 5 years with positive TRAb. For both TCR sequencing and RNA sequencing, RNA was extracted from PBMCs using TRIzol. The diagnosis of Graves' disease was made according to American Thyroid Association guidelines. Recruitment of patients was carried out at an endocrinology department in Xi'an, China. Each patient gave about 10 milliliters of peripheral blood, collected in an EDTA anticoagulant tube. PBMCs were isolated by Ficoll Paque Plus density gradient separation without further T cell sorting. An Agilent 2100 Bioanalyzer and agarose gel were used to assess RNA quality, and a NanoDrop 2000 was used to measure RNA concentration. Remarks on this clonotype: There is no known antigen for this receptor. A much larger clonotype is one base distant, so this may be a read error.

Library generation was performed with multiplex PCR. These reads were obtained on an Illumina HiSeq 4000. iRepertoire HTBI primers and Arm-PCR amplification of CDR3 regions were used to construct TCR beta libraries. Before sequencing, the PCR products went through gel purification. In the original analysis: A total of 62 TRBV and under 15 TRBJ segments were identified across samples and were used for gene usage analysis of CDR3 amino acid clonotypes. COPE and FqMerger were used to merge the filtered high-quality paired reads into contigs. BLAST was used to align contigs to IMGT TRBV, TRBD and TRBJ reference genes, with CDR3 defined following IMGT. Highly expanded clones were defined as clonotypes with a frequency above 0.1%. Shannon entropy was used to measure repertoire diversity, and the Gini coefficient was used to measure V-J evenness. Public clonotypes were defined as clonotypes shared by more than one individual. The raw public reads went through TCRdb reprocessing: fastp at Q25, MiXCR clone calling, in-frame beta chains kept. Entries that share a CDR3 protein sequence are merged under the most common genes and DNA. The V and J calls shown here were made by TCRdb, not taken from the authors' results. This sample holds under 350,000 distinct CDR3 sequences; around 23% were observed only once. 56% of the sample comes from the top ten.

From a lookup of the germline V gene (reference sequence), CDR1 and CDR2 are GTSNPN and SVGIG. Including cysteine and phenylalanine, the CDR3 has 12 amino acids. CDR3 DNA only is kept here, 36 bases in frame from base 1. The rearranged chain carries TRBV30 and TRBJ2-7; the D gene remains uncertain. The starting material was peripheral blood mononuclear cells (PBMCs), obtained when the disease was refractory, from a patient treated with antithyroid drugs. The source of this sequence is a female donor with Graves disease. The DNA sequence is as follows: TGTGCCTGGAGTGTGTCTACCTACGAGCAGCACTTC. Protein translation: CAWSVSTYEQHF.